One sample yielded the 5 T cell receptor beta chains listed below, sequenced in a study of OX40 agonist ivuxolimab in advanced cancers. TCRdb's table, derived via immunoSEQ multiplex PCR, lists solely in-frame clones and lacks some. The sample yields under 140,000 clones, roughly 89% seen once. This specimen was CD4+ or CD8+ T cells sorted from blood, taken in a trial of the OX40 agonist ivuxolimab. The receptors were gathered from an adult with an advanced solid tumor such as melanoma, head and neck, liver or kidney cancer.

This sequence joins TRBV2 and TRBJ1-2; 9 nucleotides match TRBD1. Germline values: CDR1 SNHLY, CDR2 FYNNEI. The trim removed 6 bases at V and 3 bases at J, leaving 5 bases unmatched. CDR3 size: 14 residues. CDR3 in DNA: TGTGCCAGCAGCCCGGACAGGGGTGACTATGGCTACACCTTC. It translates to CASSPDRGDYGYTF.

This rearrangement joins TRBV19 to TRBJ1-2; D is unresolved. V lost 6 bases and J 4 bases, leaving 12 bases between the germline ends. The germline gives CDR1 LNHDA, CDR2 SQIVND (reference sequence). The CDR3 totals 13 residues. CDR3 protein: CASSPPSFYGYTF. The CDR3, as DNA: TGTGCCAGTAGCCCGCCGTCCTTCTATGGCTACACCTTC. The whole variable domain, filled in from reference TRBV19 and TRBJ1-2, reads DGGITQSPKYLFRKEGQNVTLSCEQNLNHDAMYWYRQDPGQGLRLIYYSQIVNDFQKGDIAEGYSVSREKKESFPLTVTSAQKNPTAFYLCASSPPSFYGYTFGSGTRLTVV.

The V call is TRBV18, the J call TRBJ2-3; D perhaps matches TRBD1 (7 bases). Germline V lookup: CDR1 KGHSH, CDR2 LQKENI. The CDR3 is 15 residues long. The V and J ends lost 6 bases and 2 bases respectively, with 15 bases between them. The CDR3, as DNA: TGTGCCAGCTCGGAGGGGGCGATGGACACAGATACGCAGTATTTT. Translation: CASSEGAMDTDTQYF.

The chain carries TRBV5-4 and TRBJ2-5, with 7 nucleotides matching TRBD1. The J call could be wrong; TRBJ2-7 is a better fit for the DNA end. The CDR3 runs to 15 residues. The V gene's germline CDR1 is SGHNT and CDR2 YYREEE (reference sequence). CDR3 sequence (DNA): TGTGCCAGCAGCGACGGGACAGCCAGATCCTACGAGCAGTACTTC. It encodes CASSDGTARSYEQYF.

This clone has only one observation. The chain recombines TRBV11-1 with TRBJ2-7, with a weak D call TRBD2 (6 bases). The CDR3 is made up of 14 amino acids. V was shortened by 1 base and J by 2 bases, with 9 bases between the two germline ends. CDR1 and CDR2 from the germline V gene are SGHAT and FQDESV (reference sequence). DNA for the CDR3: TGTGCCAGCAGCTTAGGGGACTCTGCCTACGAGCAGTACTTC. Translated: CASSLGDSAYEQYF.